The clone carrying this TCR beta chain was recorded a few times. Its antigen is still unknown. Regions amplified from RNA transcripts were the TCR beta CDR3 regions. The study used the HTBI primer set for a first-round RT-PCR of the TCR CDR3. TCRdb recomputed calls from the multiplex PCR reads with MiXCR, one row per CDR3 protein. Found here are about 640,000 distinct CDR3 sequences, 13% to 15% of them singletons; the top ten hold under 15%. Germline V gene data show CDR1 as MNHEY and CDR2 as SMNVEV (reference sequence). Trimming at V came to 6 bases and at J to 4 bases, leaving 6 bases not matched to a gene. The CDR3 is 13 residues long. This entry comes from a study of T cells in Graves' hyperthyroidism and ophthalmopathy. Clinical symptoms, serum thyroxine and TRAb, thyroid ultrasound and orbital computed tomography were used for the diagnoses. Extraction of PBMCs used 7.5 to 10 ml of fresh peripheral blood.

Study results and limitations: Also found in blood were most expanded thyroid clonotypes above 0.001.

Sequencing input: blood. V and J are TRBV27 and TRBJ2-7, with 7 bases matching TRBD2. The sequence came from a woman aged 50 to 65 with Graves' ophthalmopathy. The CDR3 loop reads CASRRRLAYEQYF. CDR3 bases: TGTGCCAGCAGAAGGAGACTAGCTTACGAGCAGTACTTC.